These 21 T cell receptor beta chains were all obtained from the same sample, sequenced in a study of cytomegalovirus exposure and HLA in healthy donors. In the PCR, 60 Vbeta and 13 Jbeta primers were used. Measured with immunoSEQ multiplex PCR; TCRdb has only the in-frame clones, and not every one. The sample has about 180,000 clones; 70% to 85% are singletons. Source material: PBMCs. The receptors here all came from a girl aged 2 to 9 in good health and CMV-seropositive.

V and J are TRBV5-1 and TRBJ2-1, with 11 bases that match TRBD1. The ends lost 3 bases at V and 10 bases at J; junction bases unmatched: 6. The germline V gene encodes CDR1 SGHRS and CDR2 YFSETQ. CDR3 size: 14 residues. This CDR3 is CASSSGQGGWEQFF. The DNA of the CDR3 is TGCGCCAGCAGCTCGGGACAGGGGGGCTGGGAGCAGTTCTTC. The whole variable domain, filled in from reference TRBV5-1 and TRBJ2-1, reads KAGVTQTPRYLIKTRGQQVTLSCSPISGHRSVSWYQQTPGQGLQFLFEYFSETQRNKGNFPGRFSGRQFSNSRSEMNVSTLELGDSALYLCASSSGQGGWEQFFGPGTRLTVL.

The rearrangement joins TRBV25-1 to TRBJ2-1, with D unclear. The V gene's germline CDR1 is MGHDK and CDR2 SYGVNS. Trimming stripped 4 bases from V and 6 bases from J, with 7 bases between. The CDR3 length is 12 residues. CDR3 protein: CASSVSSNEQFF. CDR3 nucleotides: TGTGCCAGCAGTGTGTCCAGCAATGAGCAGTTCTTC. Based on the CDR3 plus reference TRBV25-1 and TRBJ2-1, the full variable domain is EADIYQTPRYLVIGTGKKITLECSQTMGHDKMYWYQQDPGMELHLIHYSYGVNSTEKGDLSSESTVSRIRTEHFPLTLESARPSHTSQYLCASSVSSNEQFFGPGTRLTVL.

A remark on this clone: Additional DNA sequences in this sample encode the identical CDR3. The gene calls are TRBV27 and TRBJ2-7, with D tentatively TRBD1 (6 bases). The CDR3 extends over 13 amino acids. Germline V gene data show CDR1 as MNHEY and CDR2 as SMNVEV (reference sequence). Trimming shortened V by 2 bases and J by 3 bases, and 8 bases separated the two germline ends. CDR3 sequence (DNA): TGTGCCAGCAGTTTACGAGGGGGCTACGAGCAGTACTTC. It translates to CASSLRGGYEQYF.

The chain couples TRBV6-1 to TRBJ1-5; D ambiguous. Germline CDR1 and CDR2: MNHNS and SASEGT. With 7 bases removed from V and 6 bases from J, the gap between germline ends came to 13 bases. The CDR3 length is 13 residues. The CDR3 region is CASTPLRGQPQHF. As DNA, the CDR3 is TGTGCCAGCACCCCTTTACGGGGTCAGCCCCAGCATTTT.

The chain combines TRBV12-5 with TRBJ2-1, with unresolved D. Germline CDR1 reads LGHNT; CDR2 reads FRNRAP. The CDR3 sequence is 15 residues long. V lost 5 bases, J lost 0 bases, and 11 bases lay in between. CDR3 region: CASGLSAHSYNEQFF. In DNA form, the CDR3 reads TGTGCTAGTGGTCTAAGCGCCCACTCCTACAATGAGCAGTTCTTC.

The J gene is TRBJ1-2, the V gene TRBV4-2, with D uncertain. Trimming removed 4 bases at V and 7 bases at J, with 13 bases between. The V gene's germline CDR1 is LGHNA and CDR2 YNFKEQ. This CDR3 spans 13 amino acids. This chain's CDR3 is CASSREEHTGYTF. The CDR3 nucleotides are TGTGCCAGCAGCCGCGAGGAACACACTGGCTACACCTTC.

The chain combines TRBV30 with TRBJ2-7; 9 nucleotides agree with TRBD2. Trimming took 0 bases from V and 6 from J; bases not matched to a gene: 9. The CDR3 runs to 15 residues. Looked up from germline, CDR1 is GTSNPN and CDR2 is SVGIG (reference sequence). CDR3 in amino acids: CAWSVRASGVGEQYF. CDR3 sequence (DNA): TGTGCCTGGAGTGTAAGGGCTAGCGGGGTTGGCGAGCAGTACTTC.

The chain combines TRBV28 with TRBJ1-1, with 8 nucleotides matching TRBD1. V dropped 3 bases and J dropped 4; count of bases not matched to a gene: 7. Germline lookup yields CDR1 MDHEN and CDR2 SYDVKM. The CDR3 is 15 amino acids. CDR3 amino acids: CASSFMDRASTEAFF. The CDR3 DNA is TGTGCCAGCAGTTTCATGGACAGGGCGAGCACTGAAGCTTTCTTT.

The chain carries TRBV5-4 and TRBJ2-7, with TRBD1 matching 7 bases. The germline V gene has CDR1 SGHNT and CDR2 YYREEE (reference sequence). The CDR3 runs 13 residues. The junction had 3 bases not matched to a gene; V was cut back by 5 bases and J by 1 base. The CDR3 nucleotides are TGTGCCAGCAGTATGGACAGGTCCTACGAGCAGTACTTC. Translation: CASSMDRSYEQYF.

This chain joins TRBV5-4 and TRBJ2-7, with D possibly being TRBD1 (8 bases). Germline CDR1 is SGHNT and CDR2 is YYREEE (reference sequence). V was clipped by 4 bases and J by 3 bases, with 17 bases between them. This CDR3 region has 15 residues. As DNA, the CDR3 is TGTGCCAGCAGCAGCGGGACAGGAGACCGCTACGAGCAGTACTTC. It codes for CASSSGTGDRYEQYF.

This clone was recorded once. This chain connects TRBV5-1 to TRBJ1-1; D gene uncertain. Deletions cut 1 base from V and 5 bases from J, with 6 bases between. The CDR3 is 12 residues long. CDR1 is SGHRS and CDR2 is YFSETQ in the germline V gene. The CDR3 DNA sequence: TGCGCCAGCAGCTTGACGGGGACTGAAGCTTTCTTT. Translated: CASSLTGTEAFF. The full variable domain, rest sourced from reference TRBV5-1 and TRBJ1-1, is KAGVTQTPRYLIKTRGQQVTLSCSPISGHRSVSWYQQTPGQGLQFLFEYFSETQRNKGNFPGRFSGRQFSNSRSEMNVSTLELGDSALYLCASSLTGTEAFFGQGTRLTVV.

This chain connects TRBV27 to TRBJ2-1, with 14 bases lining up with TRBD2. Trimming cost V 5 bases and J 10 bases; bases outside gene matches: 7. The CDR3 covers 15 residues. Per the germline V gene, CDR1 is MNHEY and CDR2 is SMNVEV (reference sequence). This chain's CDR3 is CASSRLAGGLREQFF. The CDR3 bases are TGTGCCAGCAGTCGACTAGCGGGGGGGCTACGGGAGCAGTTCTTC.

This chain connects TRBV14 to TRBJ2-4; weak D call: TRBD2 (6 bases). Looked up from germline, CDR1 is SGHDN and CDR2 is FVKESK. This CDR3 has 13 residues. V shed 4 bases and J shed 7 bases, with 11 bases lying between them. The CDR3 sequence is CASSPRLGNIQYF. CDR3 sequence (DNA): TGTGCCAGCAGCCCTAGACTAGGGAACATTCAGTACTTC.

This chain joins TRBV5-6 and TRBJ2-4, with TRBD2 identical over 7 bases. Looked up from germline, CDR1 is SGHDT and CDR2 is YYEEEE. V gave up 3 bases and J gave up 3 bases; unmatched junction bases: 9. This CDR3 spans 16 amino acids. This CDR3 reads CASSSDTRGVKNIQYF. The CDR3 DNA reads TGTGCCAGCAGCTCGGACACCCGGGGGGTCAAAAACATTCAGTACTTC.

The chain joins TRBV5-1 to TRBJ2-1; 10 bases match TRBD1. Looked up from germline, CDR1 is SGHRS and CDR2 is YFSETQ. J lost 6 bases, V lost 3 bases, and 6 bases had no gene match. The CDR3 runs 15 residues. CDR3 nucleotides: TGCGCCAGCAGCTCGGGACAGGGGAATTTCAATGAGCAGTTCTTC. Its translation: CASSSGQGNFNEQFF. The variable domain in full, with the rest retrieved from reference TRBV5-1 and TRBJ2-1, is KAGVTQTPRYLIKTRGQQVTLSCSPISGHRSVSWYQQTPGQGLQFLFEYFSETQRNKGNFPGRFSGRQFSNSRSEMNVSTLELGDSALYLCASSSGQGNFNEQFFGPGTRLTVL.

This rearrangement joins TRBV7-9 to TRBJ1-3; a weak D match, TRBD1 (5 bases). Germline CDR1 and CDR2: SEHNR and FQNEAQ (reference sequence). The CDR3 runs 17 residues. Trimming took 8 bases from V and 0 from J, leaving 20 bases between them. This chain's CDR3 is CASPNPAGTVSGNTIYF. As DNA, the CDR3 is TGTGCCAGCCCTAACCCAGCGGGGACCGTCTCTGGAAACACCATATATTTT.

As regards this clone: Other DNA sequences from this sample encode an identical CDR3 as well. The chain employs TRBV5-1 and TRBJ2-3; 10 bases are shared with TRBD2. The J segment lost 2 bases and the V segment lost 2 bases, leaving 2 bases of the junction unmatched. Germline lookup yields CDR1 SGHRS and CDR2 YFSETQ. The CDR3 totals 15 residues. CDR3 sequence reads: CASSFLAGDTDTQYF. The CDR3, as DNA: TGCGCCAGCAGCTTCCTAGCGGGAGACACAGATACGCAGTATTTT.

The chain carries TRBV15 and TRBJ1-1; D may be TRBD1 (5 bases). The CDR3 contains 13 residues. Trimming left V 0 bases short and J 7 bases short, with 9 bases between. Germline V CDR1 and CDR2: LNHNV, YYDKDF (reference sequence). CDR3 residues: CATSRDGGFEAFF. The CDR3 DNA reads TGTGCCACCAGCAGAGATGGGGGGTTTGAAGCTTTCTTT.

This rearrangement joins TRBV27 to TRBJ1-2, with D possibly matching TRBD1 (5 bases). The V end lost 6 bases, the J end lost 5 bases, and 16 bases lay between the germline ends. Germline V CDR1 and CDR2: MNHEY, SMNVEV (reference sequence). The CDR3 sequence is 14 residues long. The chain's CDR3 is CASSPTGVRYGYTF. Here the CDR3 DNA reads TGTGCCAGCAGCCCCACGGGGGTTCGGTATGGCTACACCTTC.

The V call is TRBV11-3, the J call TRBJ2-3; D call uncertain. The V and J ends lost 5 bases and 9 bases respectively, with 15 bases between them. This CDR3 contains 13 residues. CDR1 SGHNT and CDR2 YENEEA come from the germline V gene. The CDR3 nucleotides read TGTGCCAGCAGCCGAGAGCAACCGCAAACGCAGTATTTT. This translates into CASSREQPQTQYF. The whole variable domain, filled in from reference TRBV11-3 and TRBJ2-3, reads EAGVVQSPRYKIIEKKQPVAFWCNPISGHNTLYWYLQNLGQGPELLIRYENEEAVDDSQLPKDRFSAERLKGVDSTLKIQPAELGDSAVYLCASSREQPQTQYFGPGTRLTVL.

The rearrangement uses TRBV5-1 and TRBJ1-6, with D possibly TRBD1 on 5 matching bases. V was trimmed by 2 bases and J by 13 bases, leaving 19 bases between them. In germline, CDR1 is SGHRS, CDR2 YFSETQ. CDR3 length: 15 amino acids. The CDR3 DNA reads as TGCGCCAGCAGCTTTCTTATGGACACACGGAGTCCCCTCCACTTT. Translated, it gives CASSFLMDTRSPLHF.